The sample holds many counts of the clone carrying this TCR beta chain. The antigen is undetermined. This record belongs to a study of regulatory T cells in long-lasting Graves disease. In the study overall: Persistent cases took antithyroid drugs over 5 years and stayed TSH receptor antibody positive.

As to time point: persistent/refractory GD, antithyroid drugs over 5 years with positive TRAb. Construction of the TCR library relied on RNA isolated from PBMCs. An endocrinology department in Xi'an, China, recruited the patients. CDR1 and CDR2 from the germline V gene are SNHLY and FYNNEI. V shed 7 bases and J shed 5 bases, with 11 bases lying between them. This CDR3 is built from 12 residues. With iRepertoire HTBI primers and Arm-PCR of CDR3 regions, TCR beta libraries were built. Original methodology: Analysis of the samples identified about 62 TRBV and 13 to 15 TRBJ segments. TCRdb reanalysed the multiplex PCR reads using MiXCR and keeps one entry per CDR3 protein. None of the V and J calls come from the authors' own analysis; TCRdb made them. There are about 400,000 distinct CDR3 sequences in the sample; less than 25% occur only once, and around 21% lies in the top ten. Findings and limits, study-wide: More public clonotypes were shared by persistent patients (around 3,000) than by new patients (roughly 930).

This TCR derives from a female donor with Graves disease. This chain connects TRBV2 to TRBJ2-5; no definite D call. Here the sequenced sample was peripheral blood mononuclear cells (PBMCs), taken when the disease was refractory, from a patient treated with antithyroid drugs. CDR3 region: CASTLSRETQYF. CDR3 nucleotides: TGTGCCAGCACCCTATCCCGGGAGACCCAGTACTTC.